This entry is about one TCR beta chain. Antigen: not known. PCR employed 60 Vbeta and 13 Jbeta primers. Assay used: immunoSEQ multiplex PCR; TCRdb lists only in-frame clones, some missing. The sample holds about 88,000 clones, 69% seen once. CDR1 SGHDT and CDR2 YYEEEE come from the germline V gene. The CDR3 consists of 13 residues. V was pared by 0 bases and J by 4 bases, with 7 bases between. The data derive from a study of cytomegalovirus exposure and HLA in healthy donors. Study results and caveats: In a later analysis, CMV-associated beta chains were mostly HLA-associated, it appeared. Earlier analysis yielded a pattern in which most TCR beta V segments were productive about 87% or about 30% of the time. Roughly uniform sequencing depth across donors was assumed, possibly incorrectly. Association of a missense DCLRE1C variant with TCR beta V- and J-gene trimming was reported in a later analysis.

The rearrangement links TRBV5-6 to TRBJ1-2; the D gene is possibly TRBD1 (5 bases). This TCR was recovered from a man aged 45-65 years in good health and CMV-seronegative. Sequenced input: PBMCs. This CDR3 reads CASSLGQFYGYTF. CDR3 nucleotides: TGTGCCAGCAGCTTGGGACAGTTCTATGGCTACACCTTC.